This is a list of T cell receptor beta chains from one sample in a study of blood T cell repertoires in COVID-19. Produced via immunoSEQ multiplex PCR; TCRdb's table is partial and in-frame only. Of under 250,000 clones listed, 90% to 95% are singletons. The sequenced sample was peripheral blood. These receptors were taken from a man aged 25 to 40 with acute or convalescent COVID-19. The CDR3 runs from the conserved cysteine through the conserved F or W. Fields, in order: J gene, V gene, CDR3 protein.

TRBJ2-2,TRBV7-3,CASSLWGSGEGTGELFF
TRBJ2-7,TRBV9,CASSVVTGAHYEQYF
TRBJ2-5,TRBV6-5,CASSSPGTPQETQYF
TRBJ2-5,TRBV7-2,CASSLSKETQYF
TRBJ2-5,TRBV2,CASRVGGDQETQYF
TRBJ2-7,TRBV7-2,CASSFISGPEQYF
TRBJ2-1,TRBV27,CASSRREGNQFF
TRBJ1-4,TRBV30,CAWSTRGGEREKLFF
TRBJ2-7,TRBV6-5,CASRVAGVKYEQYF
TRBJ1-1,TRBV3-1/TRBV3-2,CASNSMGTGRNTEAFF
TRBJ2-3,TRBV3-1/TRBV3-2,CASSPYGTFSTDTQYF
TRBJ2-1,TRBV7-3,CASRYTRESSYNEQFF
TRBJ1-1,TRBV4-1,CASSHPTSAVTEAFF
TRBJ1-5,TRBV27,CASSFRRGGNQPQHF
TRBJ2-7,TRBV28,CASSSRGQGAREQYF
TRBJ2-7,TRBV7-2,CASSLEGRLSYEQYF
TRBJ1-1,TRBV7-8,CASSLGTGAYRNTEAFF